This T cell receptor beta chain was sequenced during a study of control samples from healthy donors and cancer patients. Produced via immunoSEQ multiplex PCR; TCRdb's table is partial and in-frame only. The sample shows around 71,000 clones, around 87% of them seen only once. The CDR3 runs to 16 residues. J lost 3 bases, V lost 4 bases, and 12 bases had no gene match. Looked up from germline, CDR1 is SGHTA and CDR2 is FQGNSA. This sequence was found in a woman between 45 and 65 years old with head and neck cancer. The chain is built from TRBV7-2 and TRBJ2-7, with TRBD1 matching 7 bases. The sequenced material came from PBMCs. The CDR3 bases are TGTGCCAGCAGCTCAGACAGGGAAGAGGGTCTCTACGAGCAGTACTTC. It is translated as CASSSDREEGLYEQYF.